The clone carrying this T cell receptor beta chain showed up many times. Its antigen is currently unknown. This CDR3 has 12 amino acids. Germline V CDR1 and CDR2: SGHTA, FQGNSA. V gave up 2 bases and J gave up 3 bases, with 5 bases separating them. TCRdb reanalysed the RT-PCR reads using MiXCR and keeps one entry per CDR3 protein. The sample lists a few hundred thousand distinct CDR3 sequences, approximately 15% occurring once. The sample is drawn from a study of response to subunit inactivated influenza vaccine. Overall study results and limits: A suggestion made by the authors is that each seasonal influenza vaccination recruits few new T cells.

Sequenced here: PBMCs from blood, sampled roughly 12 days after vaccination. V gene TRBV7-2 combines with J gene TRBJ2-7; no clear D gene. This clonotype originated in a man aged 50-59 years who received an inactivated influenza vaccine. In DNA form, the CDR3 reads TGTGCCAGCAGCTTATCAGTCTACGAGCAGTACTTC. Encoded protein: CASSLSVYEQYF. The complete variable domain, with remaining parts taken from reference TRBV7-2 and TRBJ2-7, reads GAGVSQSPSNKVTEKGKDVELRCDPISGHTALYWYRQSLGQGLEFLIYFQGNSAPDKSGLPSDRFSAERTGGSVSTLTIQRTQQEDSAVYLCASSLSVYEQYFGPGTRLTVT.